Here is one T cell receptor beta chain with its context. Its antigen is not identified. The source of the sample is a study of T cell repertoires in cytomegalovirus infection. Study information: Public signatures in TCR beta pointed to CMV infection and matching HLA type.

V was cut by 0 bases and J by 1 base, with 6 bases left in between. Germline V CDR1 and CDR2: DFQATT, SNEGSKA (reference sequence). The CDR3 has 13 amino acids. TCRdb re-called the reads with MiXCR, one entry per CDR3 protein. The profile covers roughly 500,000 distinct CDR3 sequences, with about 33% appearing a single time and 17% taken by the ten largest. The chain couples TRBV20-1 to TRBJ2-5, with a weak D call TRBD2 (5 bases). Here the sequenced sample was cultured PBMCs, taken from culture after CMV antigen stimulation. This sequence originates from a human donor in good health (CMV status not recorded). Some clones in this sample may be carry-over from other donors' samples. The CDR3 DNA follows: TGCAGTGCTAGAGAAAGCGGCCAAGAGACCCAGTACTTC. Protein sequence: CSARESGQETQYF.